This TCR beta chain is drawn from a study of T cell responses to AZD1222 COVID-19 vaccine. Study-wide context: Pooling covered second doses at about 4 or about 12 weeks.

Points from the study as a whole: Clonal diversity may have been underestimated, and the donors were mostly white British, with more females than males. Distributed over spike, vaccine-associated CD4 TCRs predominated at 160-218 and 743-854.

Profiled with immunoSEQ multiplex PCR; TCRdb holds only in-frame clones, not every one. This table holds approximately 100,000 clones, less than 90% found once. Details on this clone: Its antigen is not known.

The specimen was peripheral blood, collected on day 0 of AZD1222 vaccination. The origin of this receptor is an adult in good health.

The CDR3 sequence is CASSERSGSTDTQYF. Written as DNA, the CDR3 is TGTGCCAGCAGTGAGCGCTCGGGGAGCACAGATACGCAGTATTTT. The chain carries TRBV2 and TRBJ2-3, with D perhaps matching TRBD2 (5 bases). The germline V gene encodes CDR1 SNHLY and CDR2 FYNNEI. Trimming removed 3 bases from V and 0 bases from J, with 10 bases in between. The CDR3 spans 15 residues. The full variable domain, rest sourced from reference TRBV2 and TRBJ2-3, is EPEVTQTPSHQVTQMGQEVILRCVPISNHLYFYWYRQILGQKVEFLVSFYNNEISEKSEIFDDQFSVERPDGSNFTLKIRSTKLEDSAMYFCASSERSGSTDTQYFGPGTRLTVL.